This T cell receptor (beta chain) was captured in a study of cytomegalovirus exposure and HLA in healthy donors. Study background: There were roughly 80 million unique TCRs (from HLA-typed donors) in an early data release.

The PCR employed 60 Vbeta primers together with 13 Jbeta primers. Some clones are missing from TCRdb's copy, which holds only in-frame ones; the method was immunoSEQ multiplex PCR. In the table there are under 90,000 clones, more than 80% of which are singletons. General study points: Later analysis indicated greater clonal expansion among HLA-associated TCR beta chains than among equally common other chains. Across HLA loci, a later analysis found differing TCR association rates, with DRB1 most and HLA-C fewest. Association of a missense DCLRE1C variant with TCR beta V- and J-gene trimming was reported in a later analysis.

Germline V gives CDR1 SGHRS, CDR2 YFSETQ. This CDR3 has 13 amino acids. V lost 7 bases, J lost 4 bases, and 0 bases stayed unmatched. A word on this clone: Its antigen is still unknown.

The sequenced sample consisted of PBMCs. The chain carries TRBV5-1 and TRBJ2-4, with TRBD2 identical over 12 bases. This clonotype originated in a young man in good health and CMV-seronegative. In nucleotides, the CDR3 is TGCGCCAGCGGGACTAGCGGGAAAAACATTCAGTACTTC. It translates to CASGTSGKNIQYF. The complete variable domain, with remaining parts taken from reference TRBV5-1 and TRBJ2-4, reads KAGVTQTPRYLIKTRGQQVTLSCSPISGHRSVSWYQQTPGQGLQFLFEYFSETQRNKGNFPGRFSGRQFSNSRSEMNVSTLELGDSALYLCASGTSGKNIQYFGAGTRLSVL.